This entry is about one TCR beta chain. This sample was taken from a study of cytomegalovirus exposure and HLA in healthy donors. Germline CDR1 is SGHTA and CDR2 is FQGNSA. This CDR3 is built from 13 residues. In the PCR, 60 Vbeta and 13 Jbeta primers were used. Here immunoSEQ multiplex PCR was the method, and the copy in TCRdb shows in-frame clones only, minus some. The data contain fewer than 130,000 clones, approximately 79% of them singletons. Sequencing was done on a sample of PBMCs. The rearrangement uses TRBV7-2 and TRBJ2-1; 7 nucleotides align to TRBD2. This TCR was sampled from a woman between 40 and 55 years old in good health and CMV-seronegative. The CDR3 DNA sequence: TGTGCTTCGGGAGCGGGAAGGGGCAATGAGCAGTTCTTC. It specifies CASGAGRGNEQFF.